This T cell receptor (beta chain) was identified during a study of OX40 agonist ivuxolimab in advanced cancers. Background on the study: A male proportion of just over 80% was recorded, with mean age roughly 60 years and range about 20 to 90.

Sequencing was performed with immunoSEQ multiplex PCR; in TCRdb, only in-frame clones are kept and a portion is missing. The sample records approximately 73,000 clones, roughly 89% being singletons. This clone has just one count. V was pared by 3 bases and J by 7 bases, with 10 bases between. Germline V gene data show CDR1 as MGHRA and CDR2 as YSYEKL. The CDR3 runs to 13 residues. The chain links TRBV4-1 to TRBJ2-1; D is perhaps TRBD1 (6 bases). This specimen consisted of CD4+ or CD8+ T cells sorted from blood, obtained in a trial of the OX40 agonist ivuxolimab. The receptor's source is an adult with an advanced solid tumor such as melanoma, head and neck, liver or kidney cancer. Here the CDR3 reads CASSHPTGNEQFF. CDR3 DNA sequence: TGCGCCAGCAGCCACCCAACAGGGAATGAGCAGTTCTTC.